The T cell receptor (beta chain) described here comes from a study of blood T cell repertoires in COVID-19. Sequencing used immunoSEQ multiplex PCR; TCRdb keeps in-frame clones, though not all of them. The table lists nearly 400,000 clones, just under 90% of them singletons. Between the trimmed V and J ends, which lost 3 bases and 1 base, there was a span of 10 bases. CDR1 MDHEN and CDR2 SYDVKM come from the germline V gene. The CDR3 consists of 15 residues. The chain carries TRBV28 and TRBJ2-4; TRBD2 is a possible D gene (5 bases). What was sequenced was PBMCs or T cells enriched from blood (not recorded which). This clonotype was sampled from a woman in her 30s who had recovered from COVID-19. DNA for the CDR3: TGTGCCAGCAGTTTGGCGGGCTTGGCCAAAAACATTCAGTACTTC. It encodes CASSLAGLAKNIQYF.